This TCR beta chain was obtained from a study of beta chain features in type 1 diabetes. Notes on the study in general: HLA effects on TCRB rearrangement stayed unresolved here.

Details on this clone: Its matching antigen is unknown.

V lost 3 bases and J lost 0, with 10 bases in between. CDR3 length: 15 amino acids. Germline V gene lookup returns CDR1 SNHLY and CDR2 FYNNEI. The authors reverse transcribed all of the isolated RNA, so sequencing captured expressed TCRB transcripts. Sequenced by immunoSEQ multiplex PCR; TCRdb stores in-frame clones only, minus some. The table has 330,000 or so clones, about 19% seen once. The chain recombines TRBV2 with TRBJ2-3, with D possibly matching TRBD2 (5 bases). Sequences were obtained from naive CD4+ T cells from blood. This TCR was recovered from a woman aged 18-29 years in good health. In DNA, the CDR3 is TGTGCCAGCAGTGACTCGGGATTGAGCACAGATACGCAGTATTTT. Protein: CASSDSGLSTDTQYF.